The 5 T cell receptor beta chains below all came from one sample that was sequenced in a study of long-term antiretroviral therapy in people with HIV (dated by TCRdb to 2021 to 2024). The immunoSEQ hsTCRB v3.0 assay was used at survey level resolution to sequence the TRB variable region. The clones in this table, taken by TCRdb from immuneACCESS, are in-frame only. Not every clone is retained; where verified, under half of the shortfall comes from an unresolved V gene, and the cause of the rest is unknown. The sample table lists more than 10,000 clones, around 77% of them with a count of one. 13% to 15% of the sample comes from the top ten. The sequencing used unsorted PBMCs, collected 1.3 years after starting antiretroviral therapy. Source of these receptors: a woman under 30 with HIV.

The V call is TRBV5-1, the J call TRBJ1-1; unclear D gene. The CDR3 is 13 amino acids. Germline lookup yields CDR1 SGHRS and CDR2 YFSETQ. The V and J ends lost 1 base and 0 bases respectively, with 4 bases between them. For the CDR3, the DNA is TGCGCCAGCAGCTTGTTTCTGAACACTGAAGCTTTCTTT. This encodes CASSLFLNTEAFF.

There are a few counts of this clone. The CDR3 region has the DNA TGTGCCAGCAGCTCCCTGGACAGGGGAAACATTCAGTACTTC. The encoded protein is CASSSLDRGNIQYF. The chain couples TRBV11-3 to TRBJ2-4; the match to TRBD1 covers 9 bases. Germline values: CDR1 SGHNT, CDR2 YENEEA. The ends lost 4 bases at V and 6 bases at J; junction bases unmatched: 4. This CDR3 spans 14 amino acids.

This chain joins TRBV11-2 and TRBJ1-2, with TRBD1 as a possible D gene (6 bases). The CDR3 is made up of 13 amino acids. Between the trimmed V and J ends, which lost 6 bases and 4 bases, there was a span of 12 bases. Looked up from germline, CDR1 is SGHAT and CDR2 is FQNNGV. The CDR3 nucleotides read TGTGCCAGCAGTCCTGACAGGCCCTATGGCTACACCTTC. It codes for CASSPDRPYGYTF.

J is TRBJ2-7 and V is TRBV10-2; TRBD2 matches at 8 bases. The germline CDR1 and CDR2 sequences are WSHSY and SAAADI. The V segment lost 6 bases and the J segment 3 bases; nucleotides outside the gene matches: 7. The CDR3 loop spans 14 amino acids. The CDR3 region is CASRSLAGVYEQYF. The CDR3 region has the DNA TGCGCCAGCAGATCTCTAGCGGGCGTCTACGAGCAGTACTTC.

This clone was seen more than once but under ten times. The rearrangement links TRBV2 to TRBJ2-3, with D possibly matching TRBD2 (6 bases). V lost 7 bases, J lost 0 bases, and 17 bases lay in between. In germline, CDR1 is SNHLY, CDR2 FYNNEI. This CDR3 has 16 amino acids. The chain's CDR3 is CASTGSRETSTDTQYF. The CDR3 nucleotides read TGTGCCAGCACCGGGTCTCGGGAGACTAGCACAGATACGCAGTATTTT.